Listed here are 16 T cell receptor beta chains from one sample, sequenced in a study of regulatory T cells in long-lasting Graves disease. HTBI primers from iRepertoire and Arm-PCR of CDR3 regions yielded the TCR beta libraries. TCRdb itself ran the multiplex PCR reads through MiXCR, one entry per CDR3 protein. The sample carries about 460,000 distinct CDR3 sequences, about 15% recorded once. Time point: newly diagnosed GD, antithyroid drugs for less than 3 months. Scientists built the TCR library using RNA that was extracted from PBMCs. The data were also submitted as part of a second study, on T cells in Graves' hyperthyroidism and ophthalmopathy.

Specimen: peripheral blood mononuclear cells (PBMCs), collected at new diagnosis, from a patient treated with antithyroid drugs. These receptors were collected from a woman between 45 and 60 years old with Graves disease.

This clonotype was observed a few times. The CDR3 DNA reads as TGCAGTGCTACCGATCCCAGGGGGGGAGAGACCCAGTACTTC. It encodes CSATDPRGGETQYF. The chain links TRBV20-1 to TRBJ2-5; D possibly uses TRBD1 or TRBD2 (7 bases each). The CDR3 contains 14 residues. Germline CDR1 and CDR2: DFQATT and SNEGSKA (reference sequence). V was shortened by 4 bases and J by 4 bases, with 16 bases between the two germline ends.

The chain employs TRBV29-1 and TRBJ2-1; the D gene is possibly TRBD1 (5 bases). V was trimmed by 1 base and J by 2 bases, leaving 12 bases between them. Germline assignment: CDR1 SQVTM and CDR2 ANQGSEA. The CDR3 has 15 amino acids. CDR3 loop: CSVEAPTETYNEQFF. The CDR3 region has the DNA TGCAGCGTTGAAGCGCCGACAGAAACCTACAATGAGCAGTTCTTC.

This clonotype was found once. The chain recombines TRBV19 with TRBJ1-1; TRBD1 agrees at 11 bases. Losses at the gene ends were 1 base for V and 7 bases for J; bases not matched to a gene: 11. CDR3 length: 17 residues. The germline gives CDR1 LNHDA, CDR2 SQIVND (reference sequence). The CDR3 spells CASSIGAGTGGFGEAFF. Here the CDR3 DNA reads TGTGCCAGTAGTATAGGGGCCGGGACAGGGGGGTTCGGTGAAGCTTTCTTT.

The V and J genes are TRBV12-3 or TRBV12-4 and TRBJ2-2, with a tentative D call TRBD2 (5 bases). The CDR3 length is 14 residues. The ends were cut back, 6 bases at V and 0 bases at J, with 8 bases in the middle. CDR3 amino acids: CASSEGSNTGELFF. Here the CDR3 DNA reads TGTGCCAGCAGCGAGGGCTCGAACACCGGGGAGCTGTTTTTT.

This clonotype was observed at least ten times. V is TRBV7-9 and J is TRBJ2-5, with 7 bases lining up with TRBD1. Germline trimming cut 3 bases from V and 2 bases from J; bases unmatched to any gene: 3. Germline V lookup: CDR1 SEHNR, CDR2 FQNEAQ (reference sequence). The CDR3 has 14 amino acids. CDR3 protein: CASSFGTAQETQYF. The CDR3 region has the DNA TGTGCCAGCAGCTTTGGGACAGCGCAAGAGACCCAGTACTTC.

This chain uses TRBV6-5 with TRBJ2-7, with D possibly TRBD1 on 6 matching bases. Trimming shortened V by 2 bases and J by 4 bases, and 12 bases separated the two germline ends. Germline CDR1 reads MNHEY; CDR2 reads SVGAGI. CDR3 size: 14 residues. The CDR3 region has the DNA TGTGCCAGCAGTTACCGGGACAATCGATACGAGCAGTACTTC. Translated: CASSYRDNRYEQYF.

This clonotype was recorded a few times. The rearrangement links TRBV5-1 to TRBJ2-1, with 8 bases matching TRBD1. The CDR3 is 17 residues long. Germline V gene data show CDR1 as SGHRS and CDR2 as YFSETQ. With 4 bases clipped from V and 9 bases from J, the junction kept 18 bases outside the gene matches. CDR3: CASSPTTRTGSGVEQFF. CDR3 bases: TGCGCCAGCAGCCCTACCACAAGGACAGGGTCCGGTGTTGAGCAGTTCTTC.

The chain joins TRBV7-9 to TRBJ2-3; 8 positions match TRBD1. Germline lookup yields CDR1 SEHNR and CDR2 FQNEAQ (reference sequence). V lost 1 base, J lost 11 bases, and 17 bases stayed unmatched. The CDR3 consists of 17 residues. The CDR3 nucleotides are TGTGCCAGCAGCTTAGTGGACAGGGTAAAATTAGAATTCGGGCAGTATTTT. It translates to CASSLVDRVKLEFGQYF.

The genes are TRBV14 and TRBJ2-1; D remains unclear. The CDR3 covers 14 residues. CDR1 is SGHDN, CDR2 FVKESK, per germline. Trimming left V 0 bases short and J 4 bases short, with 7 bases between. As DNA, the CDR3 is TGTGCCAGCAGCCAAGATGTGGGTTACAATGAGCAGTTCTTC. It codes for CASSQDVGYNEQFF.

This clonotype was seen many times. The chain recombines TRBV7-9 with TRBJ1-6, with D possibly matching TRBD1 (6 bases). The CDR3 has 16 residues. V shed 5 bases and J shed 1 base, with 12 bases lying between them. The germline gives CDR1 SEHNR, CDR2 FQNEAQ (reference sequence). The CDR3 DNA sequence: TGTGCCAGCAGCCGCACAGACAGGTCCTATAATTCACCCCTCCACTTT. This sequence encodes CASSRTDRSYNSPLHF.

This chain uses TRBV18 with TRBJ2-1, with TRBD2 matching over 13 bases. Trimming cost V 3 bases and J 7 bases; bases outside gene matches: 9. Looked up from germline, CDR1 is KGHSH and CDR2 is LQKENI. This CDR3 contains 17 residues. This CDR3 is CASSPAKLAGGLNEQFF. CDR3 nucleotides: TGTGCCAGCTCACCTGCTAAACTAGCGGGAGGGCTAAATGAGCAGTTCTTC.

V is TRBV7-9 and J is TRBJ2-7; TRBD2 matches at 10 bases. Per the germline V gene, CDR1 is SEHNR and CDR2 is FQNEAQ (reference sequence). With V trimmed by 5 bases and J by 2 bases, 6 bases remained unmatched. The CDR3 has 15 residues. The CDR3 loop reads CASSAPGLAPYEQYF. The CDR3 bases are TGTGCCAGCAGCGCTCCGGGACTAGCGCCCTACGAGCAGTACTTC.

This clonotype has a handful of counts. The chain has TRBV4-1 and TRBJ2-2; D unresolved. The germline gives CDR1 MGHRA, CDR2 YSYEKL. V was trimmed by 4 bases and J by 2 bases, leaving 8 bases between them. The length of the CDR3 is 14 residues. In DNA form, the CDR3 reads TGCGCCAGCAGCCGGGCCACTAACACCGGGGAGCTGTTTTTT. Its translation is CASSRATNTGELFF.

This clonotype occurred many times. The chain is built from TRBV12-3 or TRBV12-4 and TRBJ1-1; no reliable D call. The CDR3 runs to 14 residues. Trimming took off 4 bases at V and 1 base at J, with 10 bases between the two ends. The CDR3 loop reads CASSSGPRNTEAFF. CDR3 nucleotide sequence: TGTGCCAGCAGTTCCGGACCGAGGAACACTGAAGCTTTCTTT.

This clonotype was observed many times. The rearrangement links TRBV11-2 to TRBJ2-1; 11 bases are shared with TRBD2. V gave up 5 bases and J gave up 8 bases; unmatched junction bases: 8. This CDR3 contains 15 residues. The germline CDR1 and CDR2 sequences are SGHAT and FQNNGV. The CDR3 DNA sequence: TGTGCCAGCAGCGCAACTAGCGGGAGCACCCATGAGCAGTTCTTC. Amino acid sequence: CASSATSGSTHEQFF.

This clonotype appeared many times. V is TRBV7-9 and J is TRBJ2-3; D is uncertain. The CDR3 has 11 amino acids. Trimming pared 5 bases from V and 6 bases from J, leaving 6 bases between. Per germline, CDR1 SEHNR and CDR2 FQNEAQ (reference sequence). The CDR3 DNA sequence: TGTGCCAGCAGCCGAATGGATACGCAGTATTTT. Its protein is CASSRMDTQYF.